This passage covers 7 T cell receptor beta chains from one sample sequenced in a study of blood T cell repertoires in COVID-19. Using immunoSEQ multiplex PCR, the repertoire was profiled, and TCRdb retains in-frame clones only, with some absent. The table lists roughly 340,000 clones, 88% of them singletons. Sequenced sample: peripheral blood. The receptors originated from a woman aged 65 to 85 with COVID-19, enrolled during active disease.

The V call is TRBV7-2, the J call TRBJ2-2; TRBD2 matches 13 bases. Per the germline V gene, CDR1 is SGHTA and CDR2 is FQGNSA. Trimming took 0 bases from V and 5 from J; bases not matched to a gene: 9. The length of the CDR3 is 19 residues. This CDR3 reads CASSLAYGLAGVETGELFF. The CDR3 DNA reads TGTGCCAGCAGCTTAGCGTATGGACTAGCGGGGGTTGAGACCGGGGAGCTGTTTTTT.

The chain combines TRBV2 with TRBJ1-2; maybe TRBD1 (5 bases). Germline values: CDR1 SNHLY, CDR2 FYNNEI. Trimming cost V 2 bases and J 2 bases, with 12 bases left between them. The CDR3 spans 15 residues. The CDR3 DNA reads as TGTGCCAGCAGTGAAATCAACAGGCCCAACTATGGCTACACCTTC. Its protein is CASSEINRPNYGYTF.

The chain has TRBV4-1 and TRBJ2-7; D is unresolved. Trimming shortened V by 2 bases and J by 4 bases, and 6 bases separated the two germline ends. Per the germline V gene, CDR1 is MGHRA and CDR2 is YSYEKL. This CDR3 is built from 12 residues. The CDR3 region has the DNA TGCGCCAGCAGCCAATTTTCTTACGAGCAGTACTTC. This codes for CASSQFSYEQYF.

V gene TRBV18 combines with J gene TRBJ1-1, with TRBD1 matching over 7 bases. The CDR3 loop spans 15 amino acids. After removal of 6 bases from V and 0 bases from J, the junction contained 7 bases not matched to a gene. From germline, CDR1 is KGHSH and CDR2 LQKENI. CDR3 sequence reads: CASSLGQLMNTEAFF. The CDR3 nucleotides read TGTGCCAGCTCCCTGGGACAGCTCATGAACACTGAAGCTTTCTTT.

The chain carries TRBV30 and TRBJ1-2, with a possible D match to TRBD1 (6 bases). The CDR3 sequence is 13 residues long. Trimming cost V 2 bases and J 4 bases, with 11 bases left between them. Germline V gene sequence: CDR1 GTSNPN, CDR2 SVGIG (reference sequence). The CDR3 nucleotides are TGTGCCTGGAGTAGTGGGGGCGTCTATGGCTACACCTTC. Its protein is CAWSSGGVYGYTF.

The V call is TRBV4-2, the J call TRBJ2-7, with 8 positions matching TRBD1. This CDR3 is 15 amino acids long. Germline V gene lookup returns CDR1 LGHNA and CDR2 YNFKEQ. With V trimmed by 1 base and J by 3 bases, 5 bases remained unmatched. The DNA of the CDR3 is TGTGCCAGCAGCCAAGGATCAGGGGGCTACTACGAGCAGTACTTC. It specifies CASSQGSGGYYEQYF.

This chain connects TRBV30 to TRBJ1-2; TRBD1 agrees at 10 bases. Trimming at V came to 5 bases and at J to 7 bases, leaving 7 bases not matched to a gene. This CDR3 spans 13 amino acids. Germline V gives CDR1 GTSNPN, CDR2 SVGIG (reference sequence). The CDR3 spells CAWSGGQGLGYTF. The CDR3 DNA is TGTGCCTGGTCCGGGGGACAGGGGCTTGGCTACACCTTC.